This TCR beta chain appears in the sequencing data of a study of metastatic and nonmetastatic thyroid tumors. About the research overall: Patients with malignant and benign thyroid disease provided blood and tumor or nodule tissue, whose repertoires were compared.

Study outcomes and limitations: As reported, TCR beta diversity in blood and tumor was significantly higher in malignant thyroid tumors than in benign nodules.

V lost 1 base and J lost 3; bases outside the gene matches: 5. CDR3 length: 15 amino acids. Germline CDR1 is LNHNV and CDR2 is YYDKDF (reference sequence). Original analysis: Researchers built a distant-metastasis classifier for papillary thyroid cancer that drew on CDR3 differences across clinicopathological groups. TCRdb re-called clones from the PCR reads using MiXCR. For this entry, the V and J calls and clone size follow TCRdb and not the study's own pipeline. Among approximately 31,000 clones listed, less than 30% were seen once. This clone is judged large. Its antigen is still unknown. The same CDR3 can be traced to other DNA sequences in this sample. Each patient came to thyroid surgery without any prior treatment (of any kind).

This clonotype originated in a female donor with papillary thyroid cancer or a benign thyroid nodule (not recorded which). Some clones in this sample may be carry-over from other donors' samples. V gene TRBV15 combines with J gene TRBJ2-7; 8 nucleotides line up with TRBD1. The specimen sequenced was blood. The CDR3 reads CATSRGTGGIYEQYF. The CDR3 nucleotides are TGTGCCACCAGCAGAGGAACAGGGGGTATCTACGAGCAGTACTTC.